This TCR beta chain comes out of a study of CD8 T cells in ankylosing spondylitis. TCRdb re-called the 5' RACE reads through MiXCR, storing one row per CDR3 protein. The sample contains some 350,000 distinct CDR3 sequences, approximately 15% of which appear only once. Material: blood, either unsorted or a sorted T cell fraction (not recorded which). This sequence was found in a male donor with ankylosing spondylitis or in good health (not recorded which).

The CDR3 spells CASSLSRVYGYTF. The CDR3 nucleotides read TGTGCCAGCAGTTTAAGCAGGGTCTATGGCTACACCTTC. The chain uses TRBV27 and TRBJ1-2; D is perhaps TRBD1 (5 bases). The CDR3 is made up of 13 amino acids. Germline CDR1 and CDR2: MNHEY and SMNVEV (reference sequence). V lost 2 bases, J lost 4 bases, and 8 bases lay in between.